The T cell receptor beta chain described here comes from a study of response to subunit inactivated influenza vaccine. MiXCR was run by TCRdb on the RT-PCR reads, yielding one entry per CDR3 protein. The sample carries about 500,000 distinct CDR3 sequences, 16% recorded once. Study outcomes and limitations: That few new T cells are recruited by each seasonal influenza vaccination was the authors' suggestion.

Regarding this clonotype: The antigen remains unidentified.

The CDR3 totals 15 residues. The V and J ends lost 0 bases and 5 bases respectively, with 13 bases between them. In germline, CDR1 is SGHTA, CDR2 FQGNSA. The V call is TRBV7-2, the J call TRBJ1-1; unclear D gene. Here the sequenced sample was CD4+ T cells sorted from PBMCs, taken less than 30 months after vaccination. The receptor comes from a man aged 45 to 70 who received an inactivated influenza vaccine. The CDR3: CASSLAQAGRTEAFF. The CDR3 nucleotides read TGTGCCAGCAGCTTAGCGCAGGCGGGGAGGACTGAAGCTTTCTTT.